One sample yielded the 9 T cell receptor beta chains listed below, sequenced in a study of T cell responses to AZD1222 COVID-19 vaccine. TCRdb keeps only in-frame clones here, not all; method: immunoSEQ multiplex PCR. The data contain fewer than 150,000 clones, about nine tenths of them singletons. The material was peripheral blood, obtained on day 0 of AZD1222 vaccination. The receptors derive from an adult in good health.

V is TRBV7-9 and J is TRBJ2-3, with D unresolved. CDR1 and CDR2 (germline): SEHNR, FQNEAQ (reference sequence). The length of the CDR3 is 14 residues. V lost 5 bases, J lost 6 bases, and 15 bases lay in between. CDR3 region: CASSPSTPRDTQYF. For the CDR3, the DNA is TGTGCCAGCAGCCCTTCTACCCCGAGGGATACGCAGTATTTT.

The chain is built from TRBV7-9 and TRBJ2-1; TRBD1 matches 7 bases. V was clipped by 1 base and J by 7 bases; unmatched bases: 13. The CDR3 is made up of 17 amino acids. The germline V gene has CDR1 SEHNR and CDR2 FQNEAQ (reference sequence). CDR3 sequence: CASSLERSDRVDNEQFF. CDR3 DNA: TGTGCCAGCAGCTTAGAGCGTAGTGACAGGGTCGATAATGAGCAGTTCTTC. The full variable domain, completed using reference TRBV7-9 and TRBJ2-1, is DTGVSQNPRHKITKRGQNVTFRCDPISEHNRLYWYRQTLGQGPEFLTYFQNEAQLEKSRLLSDRFSAERPKGSFSTLEIQRTEQGDSAMYLCASSLERSDRVDNEQFFGPGTRLTVL.

This clone was counted only a few times. The V call is TRBV29-1, the J call TRBJ1-3; D possibly corresponds to TRBD1 (5 bases). V shed 1 base and J shed 0 bases, with 13 bases lying between them. The CDR3 covers 16 residues. Germline V gene data show CDR1 as SQVTM and CDR2 as ANQGSEA. In nucleotides, the CDR3 is TGCAGCGTTGAAGGTGAGGGGCGAAGCTCTGGAAACACCATATATTTT. Encoded protein: CSVEGEGRSSGNTIYF. The full variable domain, completed using reference TRBV29-1 and TRBJ1-3, is SAVISQKPSRDICQRGTSLTIQCQVDSQVTMMFWYRQQPGQSLTLIATANQGSEATYESGFVIDKFPISRPNLTFSTLTVSNMSPEDSSIYLCSVEGEGRSSGNTIYFGEGSWLTVV.

This rearrangement joins TRBV5-4 to TRBJ2-6; no definite D call. This CDR3 has 16 amino acids. V was shortened by 1 base and J by 3 bases, with 11 bases between the two germline ends. The germline gives CDR1 SGHNT, CDR2 YYREEE (reference sequence). The CDR3 bases are TGTGCCAGCAGCTTGTTTGTTGGGGTTGGGGCCAACGTCCTGACTTTC. This translates into CASSLFVGVGANVLTF. Full variable domain (missing parts from reference TRBV5-4 and TRBJ2-6): ETGVTQSPTHLIKTRGQQVTLRCSSQSGHNTVSWYQQALGQGPQFIFQYYREEENGRGNFPPRFSGLQFPNYSSELNVNALELDDSALYLCASSLFVGVGANVLTFGAGSRLTVL.

This rearrangement joins TRBV10-3 to TRBJ2-6, with D tentatively TRBD1 (6 bases). Germline CDR1 ENHRY, CDR2 SYGVKD. The V gene lost 3 bases and the J gene lost 0 bases, with 15 bases spanning the gap. The CDR3 extends over 18 amino acids. CDR3 bases: TGTGCCATCAGTGACCCACAGGGATTGAGCTCTGGGGCCAACGTCCTGACTTTC. This sequence encodes CAISDPQGLSSGANVLTF.

The J gene is TRBJ1-2, the V gene TRBV12-3 or TRBV12-4; D gene unclear. With 0 bases removed from V and 13 bases from J, the gap between germline ends came to 15 bases. The CDR3 runs 13 residues. In DNA form, the CDR3 reads TGTGCCAGCAGTTTAGCCCGGACCGGTCCAGGCACCTTC. Amino acids: CASSLARTGPGTF.

The chain couples TRBV7-7 to TRBJ1-3, with TRBD1 as a possible D gene (6 bases). The length of the CDR3 is 15 residues. V lost 1 base to trimming and J lost 2 bases, with 9 bases between them. Germline V lookup: CDR1 SSHAT, CDR2 FNYEAQ (reference sequence). This CDR3 reads CASSLEGGAGNTIYF. The CDR3 nucleotides read TGTGCCAGCAGCTTAGAGGGGGGGGCTGGAAACACCATATATTTT.

Comment on this clone: Within the sample, other DNA sequences also encode this same CDR3. This chain joins TRBV27 and TRBJ1-5; TRBD1 matches at 10 bases. The junction had 0 bases not matched to a gene; V was cut back by 2 bases and J by 2 bases. The CDR3 contains 15 residues. Looked up from germline, CDR1 is MNHEY and CDR2 is SMNVEV (reference sequence). CDR3 in amino acids: CASSLGTGGNQPQHF. The CDR3, as DNA: TGTGCCAGCAGTTTAGGGACAGGGGGCAATCAGCCCCAGCATTTT.

This chain uses TRBV7-9 with TRBJ1-2, with unresolved D. Trimming shortened V by 4 bases and J by 5 bases, and 11 bases separated the two germline ends. Germline assignment: CDR1 SEHNR and CDR2 FQNEAQ (reference sequence). The CDR3 length is 13 residues. CDR3 in amino acids: CASSSEVWYGYTF. The CDR3 DNA sequence: TGTGCCAGCAGCTCAGAAGTGTGGTATGGCTACACCTTC.